This T cell receptor (beta chain) was captured by sequencing in a study of blood T cell repertoires in COVID-19. On the study more broadly: The cDNA or gDNA used as material had been derived from T cells, B-cell-depleted T cells, or PBMCs.

Clones were sequenced by immunoSEQ multiplex PCR, and TCRdb holds only the in-frame ones, with some missing. The sample has some 400,000 clones; 85% to 90% are singletons. The germline V gene encodes CDR1 SGDLS and CDR2 YYNGEE. Unmatched junction bases numbered 12, after V lost 6 bases and J lost 8 bases. This CDR3 has 15 amino acids. The sample taken for sequencing was peripheral blood. The chain is built from TRBV9 and TRBJ1-2; 11 bases are shared with TRBD1. The origin of this receptor is a human donor in a cohort sampled during active COVID-19. CDR3 DNA sequence: TGTGCCAGCACCGAGGCGGACAGGGGGCTCGGAGGCTACACCTTC. It codes for CASTEADRGLGGYTF.